This TCR beta chain was captured by sequencing in a study of OX40 agonist ivuxolimab in advanced cancers. Looking at the study overall: Three partial responders included one hepatocellular carcinoma patient and two cutaneous melanoma patients. Points from the study as a whole: Antigens targeted by the expanded peripheral T cells were not determined.

A history of autoimmune disease or systemic immunosuppression excluded patients. Generated by immunoSEQ multiplex PCR, the TCRdb table keeps only in-frame clones and is missing some. Counted here are about 31,000 clones, roughly 90% occurring once; the ten biggest clones make up roughly 58%. The sample holds one count of this clone. Its target is unknown. This CDR3 is 14 amino acids long. The germline V gene has CDR1 SGHDT and CDR2 YYEEEE. Deletions cut 4 bases from V and 7 bases from J, with 14 bases between. The chain employs TRBV5-6 and TRBJ2-2; D not certain. Sample: CD4+ or CD8+ T cells sorted from blood, taken in a trial of the OX40 agonist ivuxolimab. This clonotype originated in an adult with an advanced solid tumor such as melanoma, head and neck, liver or kidney cancer. The CDR3 region is CASSPGSLGGELFF. CDR3 nucleotide sequence: TGTGCCAGCAGCCCCGGGTCTTTGGGCGGGGAGCTGTTTTTT.